The clone carrying this T cell receptor beta chain occurred a few times. Its antigen is currently unknown. The sample originates from a study of identical twins. With template switching, a universal primer site was added, and the cDNA carried unique molecular identifiers. TCRdb called the 5' RACE reads again in MiXCR, with one record for every CDR3 protein. Among 1,800,000 or so distinct CDR3 sequences listed, more than 30% were seen once. The CDR3 has 13 residues. CDR1 is SQVTM and CDR2 is ANQGSEA in the germline V gene. V lost 5 bases and J 3 bases, leaving 11 bases between the germline ends. Study-level findings and limits: Twin pairs' shared out-of-frame alpha sequences were enriched in low generation probability. Excess sharing by twins proved weaker in beta out-of-frame sequences.

The sequenced sample was cord blood. The receptor's source is a newborn girl in good health. The gene calls are TRBV29-1 and TRBJ1-5, with D perhaps TRBD1 (5 bases). CDR3 amino acids: CSVRRGLNQPQHF. Here the CDR3 DNA reads TGCAGCGTTCGCCGGGGCCTCAATCAGCCCCAGCATTTT.